Below, one T cell receptor (beta chain) is given with its context. The assay was carried out at the deep level. Some clones are missing from TCRdb's copy, which holds only in-frame ones; the method was immunoSEQ multiplex PCR. The profile shows around 2.3 million clones, approximately 95% of them singletons. The record originates from a study of shared clonotypes between healthy human individuals. CDR3 length equals 14 residues. Germline V gene sequence: CDR1 LGHNA, CDR2 YSLEER. V lost 1 base, J lost 4 bases, and 10 bases lay in between. The sequence derives from a man younger than 35 in good health. The V and J genes are TRBV4-3 and TRBJ1-2; D is undetermined. Sequencing was carried out using naive CD4+ T cells sorted from blood. Stated subset: CD45RA+ positively selected. The CDR3 is CASSQGPAGYGYTF. The CDR3 DNA is TGCGCCAGCAGCCAAGGTCCTGCTGGCTATGGCTACACCTTC.